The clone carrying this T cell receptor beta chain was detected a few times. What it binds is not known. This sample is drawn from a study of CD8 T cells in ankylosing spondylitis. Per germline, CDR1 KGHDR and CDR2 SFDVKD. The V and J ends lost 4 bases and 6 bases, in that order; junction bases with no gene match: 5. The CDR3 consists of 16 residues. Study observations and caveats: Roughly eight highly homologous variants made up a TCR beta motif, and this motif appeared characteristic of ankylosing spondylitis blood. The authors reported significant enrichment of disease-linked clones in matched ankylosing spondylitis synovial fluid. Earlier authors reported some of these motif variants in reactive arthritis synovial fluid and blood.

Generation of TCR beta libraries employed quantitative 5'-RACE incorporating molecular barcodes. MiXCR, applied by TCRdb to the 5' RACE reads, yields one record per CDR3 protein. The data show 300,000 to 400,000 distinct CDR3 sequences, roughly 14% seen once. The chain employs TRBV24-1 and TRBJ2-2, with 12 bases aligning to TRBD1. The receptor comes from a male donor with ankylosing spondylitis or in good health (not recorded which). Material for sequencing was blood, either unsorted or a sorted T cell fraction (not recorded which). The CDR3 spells CATSDAGQGASGELFF. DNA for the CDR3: TGTGCCACCAGTGACGCGGGACAGGGGGCTTCCGGGGAGCTGTTTTTT.